Included here is one T cell receptor beta chain sequence, with context. The sample comes from a study of blood T cell repertoires in COVID-19. The overall study: From the United States, Italy and Spain came samples of acute and convalescent COVID-19. From T cells, B-cell-depleted T cells, or PBMCs came the material, which was cDNA or gDNA.

The CDR3 has 14 residues. The V gene end was trimmed by 6 bases and the J gene end by 1 base; junction bases not matched to a gene: 3. The germline gives CDR1 MDHEN, CDR2 SYDVKM. Some clones are missing from TCRdb's copy, which holds only in-frame ones; the method was immunoSEQ multiplex PCR. The sample carries about 140,000 clones, 80% to 85% recorded once. This chain uses TRBV28 with TRBJ2-1, with 7 bases fitting TRBD2. The sequencing input was peripheral blood. The TCR sequence derives from a human donor in a cohort sampled during active COVID-19. CDR3 protein: CASSPSGSYNEQFF. The CDR3 DNA reads TGTGCCAGCAGCCCTAGCGGATCCTACAATGAGCAGTTCTTC.